The source of this TCR beta chain is a study of beta chain features in type 1 diabetes. The study, taken as a whole, reports: Type 1 diabetes patients had moderately but significantly shorter TCRB CDR3s in all four CD4+ subsets.

Trimming removed 4 bases from V and 6 bases from J; junction bases left unmatched: 8. Per the germline V gene, CDR1 is SEHNR and CDR2 is FQNEAQ (reference sequence). The CDR3 sequence is 14 residues long. The investigators reverse transcribed all of the isolated RNA, so they sequenced expressed TCRB transcripts. Profiled with immunoSEQ multiplex PCR; TCRdb holds only in-frame clones, not every one. Of roughly 160,000 clones listed, under 9.5% are singletons. Comments on this clone: The antigen is undetermined.

The receptor's source is a man in his late teens or twenties with type 1 diabetes. The sample consisted of central memory CD4+ T cells from blood. J is TRBJ1-2 and V is TRBV7-9, with TRBD1 matching 7 bases. The CDR3 protein is CASSSQPGQDGYTF. CDR3 nucleotides: TGTGCCAGCAGCTCCCAACCCGGACAGGATGGCTACACCTTC.